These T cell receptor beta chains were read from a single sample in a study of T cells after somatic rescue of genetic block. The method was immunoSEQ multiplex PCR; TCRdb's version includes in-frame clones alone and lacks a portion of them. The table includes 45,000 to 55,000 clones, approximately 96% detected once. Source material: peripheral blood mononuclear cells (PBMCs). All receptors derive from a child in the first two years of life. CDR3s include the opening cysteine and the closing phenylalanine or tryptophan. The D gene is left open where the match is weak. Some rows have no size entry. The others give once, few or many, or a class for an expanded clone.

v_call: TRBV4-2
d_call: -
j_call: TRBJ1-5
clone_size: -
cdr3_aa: CASSQSLGTGIQPQHF
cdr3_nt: TGTGCCAGCAGTCAATCACTCGGGACGGGGATACAGCCCCAGCATTTT

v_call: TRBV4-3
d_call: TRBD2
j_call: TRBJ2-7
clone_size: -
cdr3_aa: CASSSAGGGYEQYF
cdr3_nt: TGCGCCAGCAGCTCTGCGGGAGGAGGCTACGAGCAGTACTTC

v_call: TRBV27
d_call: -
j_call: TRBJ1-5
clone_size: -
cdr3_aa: CASSLYGRNQPQHF
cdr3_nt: TGTGCCAGCAGTTTATACGGAAGGAATCAGCCCCAGCATTTT

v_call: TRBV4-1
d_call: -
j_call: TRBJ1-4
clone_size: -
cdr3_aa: CASSQGWEKLFF
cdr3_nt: TGCGCCAGCAGCCAAGGATGGGAAAAACTGTTTTTT

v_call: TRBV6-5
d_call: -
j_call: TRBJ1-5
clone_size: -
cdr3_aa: CASSYWGAGQPQHF
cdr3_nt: TGTGCCAGCAGTTACTGGGGGGCGGGTCAGCCCCAGCATTTT

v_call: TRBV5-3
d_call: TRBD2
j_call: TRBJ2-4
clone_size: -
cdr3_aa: CARSLLAGAKNIQYF
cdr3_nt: TGTGCCAGAAGCTTGCTAGCGGGAGCCAAAAACATTCAGTACTTC

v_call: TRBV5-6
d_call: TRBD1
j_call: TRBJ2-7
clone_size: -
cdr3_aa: CASSPRQGFSYEQYF
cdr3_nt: TGTGCCAGCAGCCCACGACAGGGTTTCTCCTACGAGCAGTACTTC

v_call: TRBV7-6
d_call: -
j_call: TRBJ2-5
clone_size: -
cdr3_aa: CASSLALKGGETQYF
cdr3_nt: TGTGCCAGCAGCTTAGCTCTTAAAGGGGGAGAGACCCAGTACTTC

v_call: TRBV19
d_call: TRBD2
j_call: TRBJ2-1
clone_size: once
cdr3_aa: CASSIDGLAYNEQFF
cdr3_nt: TGTGCCAGTAGTATAGATGGACTAGCTTACAATGAGCAGTTCTTC

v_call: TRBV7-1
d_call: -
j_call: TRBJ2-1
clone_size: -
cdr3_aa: CASSLVGAHNEQFF
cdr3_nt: TGTGCCAGCAGCTTAGTGGGGGCCCACAATGAGCAGTTCTTC

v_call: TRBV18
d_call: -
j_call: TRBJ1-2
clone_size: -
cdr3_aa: CASSLETHGYTF
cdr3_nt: TGTGCCAGCTCACTCGAGACTCATGGCTACACCTTC

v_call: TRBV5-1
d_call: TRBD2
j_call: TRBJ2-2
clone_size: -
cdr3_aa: CASSRLAGIETGELFF
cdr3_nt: TGCGCCAGCAGCCGACTAGCGGGTATAGAAACCGGGGAGCTGTTTTTT

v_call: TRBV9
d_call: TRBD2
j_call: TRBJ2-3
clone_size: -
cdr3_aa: CASSVGTSGRDTQYF
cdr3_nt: TGTGCCAGCAGCGTAGGGACTAGCGGGAGAGATACGCAGTATTTT

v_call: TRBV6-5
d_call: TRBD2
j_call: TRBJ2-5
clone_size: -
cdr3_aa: CASSTLAGRQETQYF
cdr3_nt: TGTGCCAGCAGCACACTAGCGGGAAGACAAGAGACCCAGTACTTC

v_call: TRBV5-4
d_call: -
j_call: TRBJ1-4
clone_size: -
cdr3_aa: CASSRRGATNEKLFF
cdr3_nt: TGTGCCAGCAGTAGGAGAGGGGCAACTAATGAAAAACTGTTTTTT

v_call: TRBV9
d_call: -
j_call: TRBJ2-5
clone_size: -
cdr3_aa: CASSPSGGLQETQYF
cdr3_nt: TGTGCCAGCAGCCCATCCGGGGGGCTACAAGAGACCCAGTACTTC

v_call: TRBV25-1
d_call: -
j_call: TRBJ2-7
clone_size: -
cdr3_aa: CASSGEWDGSYEQYF
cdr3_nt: TGTGCCAGCAGTGGGGAGTGGGACGGCTCCTACGAGCAGTACTTC